A single TCR beta chain is shown here with its context. It has no known antigen specificity. Qualities for individual bases were not recorded, and no much larger clone is one base off. Library generation was performed with PCR. Sequenced using an Illumina HiSeq 2500. TCR libraries were prepared with molecular barcoding, using unique molecular identifiers to normalize TCRbeta repertoire quantification. The public reads were reprocessed in TCRdb via fastp at Q25 and MiXCR, keeping in-frame beta chains. Rows with a matching CDR3 protein are joined into one entry that keeps the most common DNA and genes. A total of approximately 350,000 distinct CDR3 sequences appear in this sample, about an eighth of them only once. 4% to 5.5% of the sample belongs to the ten largest clones. This entry belongs to a study of T-cell reconstitution after alpha-beta-depleted transplantation in children (TCRdb year 2016). General notes on the study: Using TCR repertoire profiling, the study followed T-cell immune reconstitution in a quantitative way in children after TCRalphabeta/CD19-depleted allogeneic hematopoietic cell transplantation.

Compared with germline, V lacks 2 bases and J lacks 3 bases; bases without a gene match: 12. Including cysteine and phenylalanine, the CDR3 has 17 amino acids. Of all the DNA, just the CDR3 is kept, 51 bases in frame from base 1. Taken from the germline V gene, the CDR1 and CDR2 loops are SGHRS and YFSETQ. The receptor was derived from a human donor who donated a stem cell graft to a child with Fanconi anemia. Source: PBMCs, taken from the stem cell graft. In this chain, TRBV5-1 is recombined with TRBJ2-5; TRBD2 matches 8 bases in the middle. The sequenced DNA: TGCGCCAGCAGCTTCCCGGGACTAGGAAGTGGTAAAGAGACCCAGTACTTC. Translated, this is CASSFPGLGSGKETQYF.